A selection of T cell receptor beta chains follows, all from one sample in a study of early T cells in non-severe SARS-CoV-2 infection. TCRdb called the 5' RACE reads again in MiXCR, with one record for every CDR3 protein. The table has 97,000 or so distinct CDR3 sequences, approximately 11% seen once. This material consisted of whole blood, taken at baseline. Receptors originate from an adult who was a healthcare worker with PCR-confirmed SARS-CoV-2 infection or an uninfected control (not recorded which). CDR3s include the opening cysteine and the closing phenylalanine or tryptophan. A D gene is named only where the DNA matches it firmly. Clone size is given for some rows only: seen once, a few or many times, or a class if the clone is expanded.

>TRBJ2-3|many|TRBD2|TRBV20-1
TGCAGTGCTAGAGAGCGGCCTAGCGGGACAGATACGCAGTATTTT
CSARERPSGTDTQYF
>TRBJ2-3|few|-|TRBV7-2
TGTGCCAGCAGCTTAATCCCCACTCGGGTTAGCACAGATACGCAGTATTTT
CASSLIPTRVSTDTQYF
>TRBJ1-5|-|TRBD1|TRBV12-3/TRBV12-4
TGTGCCAGCAGTCGACAGGGGGCAAACAATCAGCCCCAGCATTTT
CASSRQGANNQPQHF
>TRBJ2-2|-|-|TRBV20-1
TGCAGTGCTCCCTTATTGCGGGTGGACACCGGGGAGCTGTTTTTT
CSAPLLRVDTGELFF
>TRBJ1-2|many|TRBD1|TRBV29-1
TGCAGCGTCCACGGGACAGGCAATGGCTACACCTTC
CSVHGTGNGYTF
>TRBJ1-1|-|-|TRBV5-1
TGCGCCAGCAGCTTGGAAGGGAGGGGCACTGAAGCTTTCTTT
CASSLEGRGTEAFF
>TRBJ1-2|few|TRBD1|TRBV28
TGTGCCACCTCAGGACAGGCGAACTATGGCTACACCTTC
CATSGQANYGYTF
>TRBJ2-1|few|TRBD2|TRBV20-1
TGCAGTGCTAGTAAAAGTTCTAGCGGGTTCAGCTCCTACAATGAGCAGTTCTTC
CSASKSSSGFSSYNEQFF
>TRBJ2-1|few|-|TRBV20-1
TGCAGTGCTAGAGATCTAGTGTCCTACAATGAGCAGTTCTTC
CSARDLVSYNEQFF
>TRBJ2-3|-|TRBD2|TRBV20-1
TGCAGTGCTAGTCCTCTGACTAGCGGGATCGCGAATACGCAGTATTTT
CSASPLTSGIANTQYF
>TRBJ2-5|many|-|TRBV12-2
TGTGCAAGTCGCTTAGCGTCCACTGGGACAGAAGAGACCCAGTACTTC
CASRLASTGTEETQYF
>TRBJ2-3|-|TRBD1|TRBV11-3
TGTGCCAGCAGCCATAGCCGGGACAGGGGGTTAGATACGCAGTATTTT
CASSHSRDRGLDTQYF
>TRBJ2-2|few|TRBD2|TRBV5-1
TGCGCCAGCTTTGGACTAGCGGGATTCACCGGGGAGCTGTTTTTT
CASFGLAGFTGELFF